This T cell receptor (beta chain) is from a study of blood T cell repertoires in COVID-19. Study information: Sample material is recorded as cDNA or gDNA derived from T cells, B-cell-depleted T cells, or PBMCs.

CDR1 and CDR2 from the germline V gene are SGHNT and YYREEE (reference sequence). The CDR3 has 13 residues. V lost 3 bases, J lost 5 bases, and 9 bases lay in between. Libraries were prepared by immunoSEQ multiplex PCR; TCRdb keeps only in-frame clonotypes and omits some of them. The sample lists fewer than 300,000 clones; roughly 90% were seen once. Only a few counts were recorded for this clone. The source of this sequence is a man between 35 and 55 years old who had recovered from COVID-19. Sequencing was done on a sample of PBMCs or T cells enriched from blood (not recorded which). This rearrangement joins TRBV5-4 to TRBJ2-1; D possibly corresponds to TRBD2 (5 bases). The CDR3 reads CASSSRTHNEQFF. The CDR3 DNA reads TGTGCCAGCAGCTCTCGGACTCACAATGAGCAGTTCTTC.